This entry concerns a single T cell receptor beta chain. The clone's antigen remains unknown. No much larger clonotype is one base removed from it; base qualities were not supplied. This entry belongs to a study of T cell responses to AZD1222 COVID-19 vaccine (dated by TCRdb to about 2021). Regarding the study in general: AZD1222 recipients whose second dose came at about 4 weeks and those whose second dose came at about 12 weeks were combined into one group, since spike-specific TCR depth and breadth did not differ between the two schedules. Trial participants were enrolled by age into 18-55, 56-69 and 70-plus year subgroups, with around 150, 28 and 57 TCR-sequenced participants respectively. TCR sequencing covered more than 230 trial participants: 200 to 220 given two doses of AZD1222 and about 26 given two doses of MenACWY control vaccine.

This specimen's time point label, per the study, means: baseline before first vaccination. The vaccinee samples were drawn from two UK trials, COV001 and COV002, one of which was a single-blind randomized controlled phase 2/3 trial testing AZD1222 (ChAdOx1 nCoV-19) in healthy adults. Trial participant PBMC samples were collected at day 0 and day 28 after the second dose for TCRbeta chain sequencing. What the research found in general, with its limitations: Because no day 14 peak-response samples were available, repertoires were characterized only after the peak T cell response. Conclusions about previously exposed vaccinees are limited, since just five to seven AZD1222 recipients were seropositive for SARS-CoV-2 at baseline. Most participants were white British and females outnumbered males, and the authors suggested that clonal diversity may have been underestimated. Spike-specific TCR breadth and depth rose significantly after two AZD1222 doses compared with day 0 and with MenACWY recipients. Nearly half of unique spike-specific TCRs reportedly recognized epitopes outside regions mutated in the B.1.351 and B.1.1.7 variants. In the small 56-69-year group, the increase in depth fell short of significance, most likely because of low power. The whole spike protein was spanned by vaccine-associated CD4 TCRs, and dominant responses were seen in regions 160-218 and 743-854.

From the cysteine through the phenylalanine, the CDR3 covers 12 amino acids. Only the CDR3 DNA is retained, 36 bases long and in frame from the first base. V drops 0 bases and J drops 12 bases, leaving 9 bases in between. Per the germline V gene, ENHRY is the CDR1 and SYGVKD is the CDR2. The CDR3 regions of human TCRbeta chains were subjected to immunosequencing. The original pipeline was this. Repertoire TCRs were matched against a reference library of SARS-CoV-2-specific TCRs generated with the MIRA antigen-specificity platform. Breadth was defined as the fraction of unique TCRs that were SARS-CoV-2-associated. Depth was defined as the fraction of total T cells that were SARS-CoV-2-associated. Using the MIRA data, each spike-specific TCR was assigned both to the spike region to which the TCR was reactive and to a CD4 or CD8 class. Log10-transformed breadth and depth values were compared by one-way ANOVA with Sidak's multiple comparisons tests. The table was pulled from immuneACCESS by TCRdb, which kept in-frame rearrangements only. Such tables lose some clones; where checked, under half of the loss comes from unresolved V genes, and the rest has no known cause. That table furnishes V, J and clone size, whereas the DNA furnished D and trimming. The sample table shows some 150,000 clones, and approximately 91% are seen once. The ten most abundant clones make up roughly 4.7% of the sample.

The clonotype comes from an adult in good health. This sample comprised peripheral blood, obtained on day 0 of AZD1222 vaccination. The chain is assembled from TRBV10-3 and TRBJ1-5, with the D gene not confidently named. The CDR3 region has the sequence CAISESVGDQHF. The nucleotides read TGTGCCATCAGTGAGTCGGTGGGAGACCAGCATTTT.